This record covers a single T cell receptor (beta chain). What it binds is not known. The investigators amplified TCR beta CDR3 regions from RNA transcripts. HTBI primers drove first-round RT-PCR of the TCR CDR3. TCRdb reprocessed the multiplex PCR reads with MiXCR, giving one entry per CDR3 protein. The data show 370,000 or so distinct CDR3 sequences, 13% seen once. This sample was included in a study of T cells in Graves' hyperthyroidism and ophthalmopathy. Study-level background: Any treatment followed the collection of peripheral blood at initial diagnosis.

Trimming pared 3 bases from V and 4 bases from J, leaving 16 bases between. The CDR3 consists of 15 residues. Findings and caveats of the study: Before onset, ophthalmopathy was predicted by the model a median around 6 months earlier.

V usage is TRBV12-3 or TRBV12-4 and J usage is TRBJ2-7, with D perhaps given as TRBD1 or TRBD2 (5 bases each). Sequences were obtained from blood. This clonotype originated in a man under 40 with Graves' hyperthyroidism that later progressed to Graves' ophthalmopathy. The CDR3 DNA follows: TGTGCCAGCAGTTTCCAGCAGGGAGCCCGATACGAGCAGTACTTC. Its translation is CASSFQQGARYEQYF.